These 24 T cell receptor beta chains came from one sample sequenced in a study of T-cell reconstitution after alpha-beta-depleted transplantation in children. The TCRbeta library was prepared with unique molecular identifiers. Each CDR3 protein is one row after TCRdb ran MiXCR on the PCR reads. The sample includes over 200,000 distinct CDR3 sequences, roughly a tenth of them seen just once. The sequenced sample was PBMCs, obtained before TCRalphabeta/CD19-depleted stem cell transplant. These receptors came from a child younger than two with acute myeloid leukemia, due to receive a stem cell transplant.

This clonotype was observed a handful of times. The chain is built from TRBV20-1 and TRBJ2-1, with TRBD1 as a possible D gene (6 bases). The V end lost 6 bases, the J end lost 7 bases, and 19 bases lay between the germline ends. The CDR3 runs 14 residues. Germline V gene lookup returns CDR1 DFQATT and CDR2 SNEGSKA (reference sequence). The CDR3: CSANRPGTKNEQFF. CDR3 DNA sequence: TGCAGTGCCAACCGACCCGGGACAAAGAATGAGCAGTTCTTC.

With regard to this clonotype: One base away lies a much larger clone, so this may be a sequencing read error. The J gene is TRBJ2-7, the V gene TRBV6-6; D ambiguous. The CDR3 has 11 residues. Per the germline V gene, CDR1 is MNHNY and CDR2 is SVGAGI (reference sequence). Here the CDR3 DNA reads TGTGCCAGCAGAGGCTACTCCGAGCAGCACTTC. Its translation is CASRGYSEQHF.

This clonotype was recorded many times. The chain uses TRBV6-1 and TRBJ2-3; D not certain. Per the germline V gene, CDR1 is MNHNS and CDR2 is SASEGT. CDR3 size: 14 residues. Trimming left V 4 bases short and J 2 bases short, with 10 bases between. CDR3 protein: CASSGMENTDTQYF. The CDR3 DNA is TGTGCCAGCAGTGGTATGGAGAACACAGATACGCAGTATTTT.

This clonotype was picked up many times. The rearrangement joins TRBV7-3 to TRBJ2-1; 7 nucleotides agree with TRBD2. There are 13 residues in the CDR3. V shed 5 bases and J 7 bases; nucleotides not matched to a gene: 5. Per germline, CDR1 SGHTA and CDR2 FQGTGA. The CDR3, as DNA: TGTGCCAGCAGCCTTGGACTAGTTAATGAGCAGTTCTTC. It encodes CASSLGLVNEQFF.

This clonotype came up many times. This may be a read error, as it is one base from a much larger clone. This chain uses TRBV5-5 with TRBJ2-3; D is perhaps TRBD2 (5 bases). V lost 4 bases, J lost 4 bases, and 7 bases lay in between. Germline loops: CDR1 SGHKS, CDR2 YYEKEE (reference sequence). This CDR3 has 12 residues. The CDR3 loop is CASSALADTQYF. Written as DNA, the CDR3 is TGTGCCAGCAGCGCACTAGCAGATACGCAGTATTTT.

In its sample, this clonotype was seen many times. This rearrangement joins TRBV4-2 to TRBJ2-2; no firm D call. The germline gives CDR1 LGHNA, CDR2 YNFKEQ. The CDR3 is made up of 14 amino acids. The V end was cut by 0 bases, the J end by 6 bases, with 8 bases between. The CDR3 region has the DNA TGTGCCAGCAGCCAAGATGGTGGGGCCGGGGAGCTGTTTTTT. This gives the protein CASSQDGGAGELFF.

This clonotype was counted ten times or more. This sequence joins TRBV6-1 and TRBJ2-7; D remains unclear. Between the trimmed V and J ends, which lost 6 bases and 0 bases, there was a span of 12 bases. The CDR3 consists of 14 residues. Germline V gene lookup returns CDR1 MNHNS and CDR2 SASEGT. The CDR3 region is CASRVGGSSYEQYF. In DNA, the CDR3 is TGTGCCAGCAGGGTAGGCGGCAGCTCCTACGAGCAGTACTTC.

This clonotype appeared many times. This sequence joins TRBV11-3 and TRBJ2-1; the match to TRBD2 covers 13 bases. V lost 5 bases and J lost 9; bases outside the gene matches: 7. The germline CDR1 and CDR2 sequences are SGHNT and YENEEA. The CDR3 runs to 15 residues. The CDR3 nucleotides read TGTGCCAGCAGCCTTCGGACTAGCGGGAGCGGTGAGCAGTTCTTC. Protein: CASSLRTSGSGEQFF. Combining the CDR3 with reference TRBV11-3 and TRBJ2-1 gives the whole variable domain EAGVVQSPRYKIIEKKQPVAFWCNPISGHNTLYWYLQNLGQGPELLIRYENEEAVDDSQLPKDRFSAERLKGVDSTLKIQPAELGDSAVYLCASSLRTSGSGEQFFGPGTRLTVL.

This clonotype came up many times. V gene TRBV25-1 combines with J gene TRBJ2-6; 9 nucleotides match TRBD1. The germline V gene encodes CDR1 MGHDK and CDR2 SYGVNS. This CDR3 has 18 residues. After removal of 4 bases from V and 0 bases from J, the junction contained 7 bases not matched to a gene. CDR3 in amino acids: CASSGLGQGYSGANVLTF. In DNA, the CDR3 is TGTGCCAGCAGTGGGTTGGGACAGGGTTACTCTGGGGCCAACGTCCTGACTTTC.

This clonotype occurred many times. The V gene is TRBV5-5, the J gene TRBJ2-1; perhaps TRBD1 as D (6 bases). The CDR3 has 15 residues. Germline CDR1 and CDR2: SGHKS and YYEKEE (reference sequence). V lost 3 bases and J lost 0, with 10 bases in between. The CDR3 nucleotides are TGTGCCAGCAGCTCGACAGGTAACTCCTACAATGAGCAGTTCTTC. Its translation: CASSSTGNSYNEQFF.

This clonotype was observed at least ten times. CDR3 nucleotide sequence: TGTGCCAGCAGCAAGTCCACAGATACGCAGTATTTT. This translates into CASSKSTDTQYF. The chain recombines TRBV7-2 with TRBJ2-3; D is ambiguous. With 5 bases removed from V and 2 bases from J, the gap between germline ends came to 5 bases. This CDR3 has 12 residues. The germline gives CDR1 SGHTA, CDR2 FQGNSA.

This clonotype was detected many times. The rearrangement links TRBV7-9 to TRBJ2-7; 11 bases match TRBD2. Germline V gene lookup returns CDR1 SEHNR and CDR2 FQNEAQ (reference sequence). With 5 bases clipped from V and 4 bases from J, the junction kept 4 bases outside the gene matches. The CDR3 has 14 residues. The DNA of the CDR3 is TGTGCCAGCAGCCGACGGACTAGCGGGTACGAGCAGTACTTC. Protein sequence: CASSRRTSGYEQYF.

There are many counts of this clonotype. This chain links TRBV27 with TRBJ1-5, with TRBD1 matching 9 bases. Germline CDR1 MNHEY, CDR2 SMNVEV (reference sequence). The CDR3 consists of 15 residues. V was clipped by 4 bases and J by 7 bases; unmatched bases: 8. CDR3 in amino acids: CASSSRQGDNQPQHF. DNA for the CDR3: TGTGCCAGCAGTTCGCGACAGGGGGATAACCAGCCCCAGCATTTT.

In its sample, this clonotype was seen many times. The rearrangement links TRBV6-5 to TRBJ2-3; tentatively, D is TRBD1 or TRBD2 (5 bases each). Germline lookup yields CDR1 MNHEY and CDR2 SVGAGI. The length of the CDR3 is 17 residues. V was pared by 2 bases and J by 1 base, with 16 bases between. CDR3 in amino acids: CASSYPYRRGGTDTQYF. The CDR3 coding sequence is TGTGCCAGCAGTTACCCCTACCGACGGGGCGGCACAGATACGCAGTATTTT.

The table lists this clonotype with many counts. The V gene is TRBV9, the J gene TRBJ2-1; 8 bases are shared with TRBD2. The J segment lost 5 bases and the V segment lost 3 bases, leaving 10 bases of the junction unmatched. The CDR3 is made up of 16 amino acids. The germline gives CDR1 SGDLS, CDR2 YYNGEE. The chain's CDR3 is CASSGRASGGDNEQFF. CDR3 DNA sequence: TGTGCCAGCAGCGGTAGGGCAAGCGGGGGTGACAATGAGCAGTTCTTC.

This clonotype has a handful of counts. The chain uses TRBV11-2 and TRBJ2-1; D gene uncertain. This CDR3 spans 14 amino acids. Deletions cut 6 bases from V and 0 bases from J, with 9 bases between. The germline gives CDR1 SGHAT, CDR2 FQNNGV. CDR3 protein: CASSDFSSYNEQFF. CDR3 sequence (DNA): TGTGCCAGCAGTGACTTCAGCTCCTACAATGAGCAGTTCTTC. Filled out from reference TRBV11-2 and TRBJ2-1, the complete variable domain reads EAGVAQSPRYKIIEKRQSVAFWCNPISGHATLYWYQQILGQGPKLLIQFQNNGVVDDSQLPKDRFSAERLKGVDSTLKIQPAKLEDSAVYLCASSDFSSYNEQFFGPGTRLTVL.

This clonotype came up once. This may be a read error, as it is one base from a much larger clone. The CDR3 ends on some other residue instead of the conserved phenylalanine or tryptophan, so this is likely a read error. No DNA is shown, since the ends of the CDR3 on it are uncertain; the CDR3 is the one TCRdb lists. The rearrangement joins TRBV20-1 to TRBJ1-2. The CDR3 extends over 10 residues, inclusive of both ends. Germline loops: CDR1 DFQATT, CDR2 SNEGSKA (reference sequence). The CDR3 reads CSARVSGLSL.

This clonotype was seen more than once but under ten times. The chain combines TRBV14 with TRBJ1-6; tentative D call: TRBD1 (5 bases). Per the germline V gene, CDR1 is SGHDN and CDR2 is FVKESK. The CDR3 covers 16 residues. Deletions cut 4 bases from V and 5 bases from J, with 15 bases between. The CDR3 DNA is TGTGCCAGCAGCCTCCATAGGAACAGGAATAATTCACCCCTCCACTTT. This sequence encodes CASSLHRNRNNSPLHF.

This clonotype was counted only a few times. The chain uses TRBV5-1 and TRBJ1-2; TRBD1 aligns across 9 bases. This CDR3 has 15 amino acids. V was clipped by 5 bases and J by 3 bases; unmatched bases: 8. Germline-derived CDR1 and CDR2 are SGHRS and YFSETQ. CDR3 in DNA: TGCGCCAGCAGGGATGAGACAGGGGGTGACTATGGCTACACCTTC. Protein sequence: CASRDETGGDYGYTF. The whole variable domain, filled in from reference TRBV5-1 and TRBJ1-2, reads KAGVTQTPRYLIKTRGQQVTLSCSPISGHRSVSWYQQTPGQGLQFLFEYFSETQRNKGNFPGRFSGRQFSNSRSEMNVSTLELGDSALYLCASRDETGGDYGYTFGSGTRLTVV.

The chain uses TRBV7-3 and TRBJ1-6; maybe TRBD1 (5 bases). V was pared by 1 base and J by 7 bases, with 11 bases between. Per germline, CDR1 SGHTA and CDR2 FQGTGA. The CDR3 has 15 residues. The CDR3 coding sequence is TGTGCCAGCAGCTTAATGGGTGGGGGAAATTCACCCCTCCACTTT. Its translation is CASSLMGGGNSPLHF.

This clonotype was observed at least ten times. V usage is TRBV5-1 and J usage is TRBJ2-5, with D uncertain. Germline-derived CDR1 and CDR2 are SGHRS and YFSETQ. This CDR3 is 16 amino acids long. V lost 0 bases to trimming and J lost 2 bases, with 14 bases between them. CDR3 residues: CASSLASRPVQETQYF. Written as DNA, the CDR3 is TGCGCCAGCAGCTTGGCCTCGCGGCCCGTTCAAGAGACCCAGTACTTC.

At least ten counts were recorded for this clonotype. The CDR3 protein is CASSPTNRDRGRESNQPQHF. The CDR3 coding sequence is TGTGCCAGCAGTCCTACCAACCGGGACAGGGGGCGCGAGAGCAATCAGCCCCAGCATTTT. The chain combines TRBV28 with TRBJ1-5; TRBD1 agrees at 12 bases. The CDR3 is made up of 20 amino acids. With 5 bases clipped from V and 1 base from J, the junction kept 15 bases outside the gene matches. The germline V gene encodes CDR1 MDHEN and CDR2 SYDVKM.

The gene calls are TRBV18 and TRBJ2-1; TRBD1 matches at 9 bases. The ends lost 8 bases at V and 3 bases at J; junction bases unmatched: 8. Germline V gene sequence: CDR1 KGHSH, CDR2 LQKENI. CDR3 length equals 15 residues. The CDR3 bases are TGTGCCAGCGCGCCGGGGACAGGGAACTACAATGAGCAGTTCTTC. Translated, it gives CASAPGTGNYNEQFF.

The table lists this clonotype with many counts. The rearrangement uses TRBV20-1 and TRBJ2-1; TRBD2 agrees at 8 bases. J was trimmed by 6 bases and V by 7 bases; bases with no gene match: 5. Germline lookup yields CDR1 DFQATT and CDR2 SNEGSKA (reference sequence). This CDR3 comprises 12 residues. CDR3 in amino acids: CSGEREFNEQFF. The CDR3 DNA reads TGCAGTGGGGAGCGGGAGTTCAATGAGCAGTTCTTC.